This TCR beta chain was identified during a study of spatial heterogeneity in lung cancer. General observations from the study: Higher tumor mutation counts went along with higher counts of expanded intratumoral alpha and beta TCRs.

Time point in this sample: sample taken at primary tumor resection. The donors, more than 55 patients with untreated early-stage non-small cell lung cancer, provided the samples. The study sequenced unsorted whole RNA from tumor, nontumor lung or frozen PBMC. TCR cDNA molecules each carried a unique molecular identifier. Each CDR3 protein gets one entry after TCRdb re-called the 5' RACE reads with MiXCR. This repertoire shows 6,000 to 9,500 distinct CDR3 sequences, around 8% found once; its top ten account for approximately 4.1%. This clonotype is deemed medium-sized (0.01 to 0.1%). The antigen is undetermined. This beta chain came through as a stray read in a library set up for alpha chains, and its size says little. Germline V lookup: CDR1 DFQATT, CDR2 SNEGSKA (reference sequence). J gave up 4 bases and V 2 bases, and 9 bases lay outside the gene matches. The CDR3 is 15 residues long.

Sequencing used lung tumor tissue, obtained at surgery. The sequence derives from a male donor with early-stage non-small cell lung cancer. The V gene is TRBV20-1, the J gene TRBJ2-7; 9 bases map to TRBD2. DNA of the CDR3: TGCAGTGCTAGATTGGGGGCTAGCGGGATTTACGAGCAGTACTTC. Protein: CSARLGASGIYEQYF.